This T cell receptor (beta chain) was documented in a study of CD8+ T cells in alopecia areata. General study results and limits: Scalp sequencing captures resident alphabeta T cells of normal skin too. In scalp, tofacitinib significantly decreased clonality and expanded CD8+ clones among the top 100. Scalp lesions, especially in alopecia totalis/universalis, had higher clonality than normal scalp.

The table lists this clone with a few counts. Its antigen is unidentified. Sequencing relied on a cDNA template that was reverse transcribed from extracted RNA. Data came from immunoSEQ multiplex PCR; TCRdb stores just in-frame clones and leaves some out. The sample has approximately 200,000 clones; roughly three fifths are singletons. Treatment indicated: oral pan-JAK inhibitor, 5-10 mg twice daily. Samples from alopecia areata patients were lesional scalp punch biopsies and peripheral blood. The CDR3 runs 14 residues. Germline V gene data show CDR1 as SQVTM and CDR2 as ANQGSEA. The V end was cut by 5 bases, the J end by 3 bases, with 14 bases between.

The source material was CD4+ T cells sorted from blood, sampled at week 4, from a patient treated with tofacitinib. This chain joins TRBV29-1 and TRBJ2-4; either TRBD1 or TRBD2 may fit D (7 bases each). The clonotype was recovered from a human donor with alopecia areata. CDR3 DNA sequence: TGCAGCGTTCTGACAGGGAGGGACAAAAACATTCAGTACTTC. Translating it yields CSVLTGRDKNIQYF.